One sample yielded the 20 T cell receptor beta chains listed below, sequenced in a study of blood T cell repertoires in COVID-19. Profiled with immunoSEQ multiplex PCR; TCRdb holds only in-frame clones, not every one. The sample has some 80,000 clones, about nine tenths seen once; the top ten hold 4.5% to 6%. Sequenced material: peripheral blood. These receptor sequences come from a man aged 50 to 60 with active or convalescent COVID-19.

The CDR3 region has the DNA TGTGCCAGCAGCGGGACTAGCTCTAGCACAGATACGCAGTATTTT. Translated, it gives CASSGTSSSTDTQYF. V usage is TRBV7-8 and J usage is TRBJ2-3, with 9 bases that match TRBD2. This CDR3 has 15 amino acids. Trimming cost V 5 bases and J 0 bases; bases outside gene matches: 3. Per the germline V gene, CDR1 is SGHVS and CDR2 is FQNEAQ.

The chain couples TRBV11-2 to TRBJ2-1; D might be TRBD1 (6 bases). The CDR3 is 15 amino acids. CDR1 is SGHAT, CDR2 FQNNGV, per germline. V lost 1 base to trimming and J lost 5 bases, with 12 bases between them. The CDR3 DNA is TGTGCCAGCAGCTTAGCCGCAGGGGTGGACAATGAGCAGTTCTTC. Its translation: CASSLAAGVDNEQFF.

The rearrangement joins TRBV10-3 to TRBJ2-7; TRBD2 aligns across 14 bases. CDR3 length equals 17 residues. Germline CDR1 and CDR2: ENHRY and SYGVKD. Germline trimming cut 6 bases from V and 0 bases from J; bases unmatched to any gene: 7. As DNA, the CDR3 is TGTGCCATCAGCCGGACTAGCGGGGGGCCGAGCTCCTACGAGCAGTACTTC. Its translation is CAISRTSGGPSSYEQYF.

This clone has more than one count but fewer than ten. The chain combines TRBV7-6 with TRBJ1-6; the D is unclear. With 1 base removed from V and 9 bases from J, the gap between germline ends came to 13 bases. Germline V gives CDR1 SGHVS, CDR2 FNYEAQ. This CDR3 is 15 amino acids long. The CDR3 sequence: CASSLVSGEGSPLHF. DNA of the CDR3: TGTGCCAGCAGCTTAGTATCCGGGGAAGGTTCACCCCTCCACTTT.

This clone turned up a few times. This rearrangement joins TRBV18 to TRBJ1-5; 8 bases match TRBD1. The germline CDR1 and CDR2 sequences are KGHSH and LQKENI. V lost 0 bases to trimming and J lost 2 bases; unmatched junction nucleotides: 0. The CDR3 contains 15 residues. The CDR3 sequence: CASSPPGQGNQPQHF. The DNA for the CDR3 is TGTGCCAGCTCACCACCGGGACAGGGCAATCAGCCCCAGCATTTT.

This clone was picked up a small number of times. V is TRBV7-2 and J is TRBJ1-1; D is uncertain. Looked up from germline, CDR1 is SGHTA and CDR2 is FQGNSA. Trimming stripped 1 base from V and 1 base from J, with 13 bases between. The CDR3 totals 16 residues. The CDR3 reads CASSLGLVRKNTEAFF. DNA for the CDR3: TGTGCCAGCAGCTTAGGATTGGTCAGAAAGAACACTGAAGCTTTCTTT.

The rearrangement joins TRBV5-1 to TRBJ2-2; D might be TRBD1 (6 bases). Trimming pared 4 bases from V and 4 bases from J, leaving 23 bases between. The CDR3 sequence is 18 residues long. CDR1 and CDR2 from the germline V gene are SGHRS and YFSETQ. The CDR3 DNA reads as TGCGCCAGCAGCCAAGACAACAGGGTCGGGTCCTTCACCGGGGAGCTGTTTTTT. It specifies CASSQDNRVGSFTGELFF. The full variable domain, with the rest looked up from reference TRBV5-1 and TRBJ2-2, is KAGVTQTPRYLIKTRGQQVTLSCSPISGHRSVSWYQQTPGQGLQFLFEYFSETQRNKGNFPGRFSGRQFSNSRSEMNVSTLELGDSALYLCASSQDNRVGSFTGELFFGEGSRLTVL.

The chain joins TRBV5-5 to TRBJ2-3, with no clear D. V lost 0 bases to trimming and J lost 0 bases, with 8 bases between them. Germline V CDR1 and CDR2: SGHKS, YYEKEE (reference sequence). The CDR3 is made up of 15 amino acids. The CDR3 loop reads CASSLDPVSTDTQYF. In DNA form, the CDR3 reads TGTGCCAGCAGCTTGGACCCAGTGAGCACAGATACGCAGTATTTT. Full variable domain (missing parts from reference TRBV5-5 and TRBJ2-3): DAGVTQSPTHLIKTRGQQVTLRCSPISGHKSVSWYQQVLGQGPQFIFQYYEKEERGRGNFPDRFSARQFPNYSSELNVNALLLGDSALYLCASSLDPVSTDTQYFGPGTRLTVL.

This clone ranks as medium-sized (0.01 to 0.1%). This chain uses TRBV7-9 with TRBJ2-7; 8 bases fit TRBD1. Germline CDR1 SEHNR, CDR2 FQNEAQ (reference sequence). This CDR3 has 13 residues. The V segment lost 0 bases and the J segment 6 bases; nucleotides outside the gene matches: 1. The CDR3: CASSLAGQVEQYF. CDR3 DNA: TGTGCCAGCAGCTTAGCGGGACAGGTCGAGCAGTACTTC.

The chain employs TRBV5-8 and TRBJ1-2; 9 bases line up with TRBD1. CDR3 size: 16 residues. CDR1 is SGHTS, CDR2 YDEGEE, per germline. Trimming at V came to 4 bases and at J to 4 bases, leaving 11 bases not matched to a gene. The DNA for the CDR3 is TGTGCCAGCAGCCCCATTTCAACAGGGGGCGTCTATGGCTACACCTTC. This translates into CASSPISTGGVYGYTF.

The chain couples TRBV6-2 or TRBV6-3 to TRBJ1-1, with D unclear. V was shortened by 6 bases and J by 0 bases, with 17 bases between the two germline ends. Germline V gene data show CDR1 as MNHEY and CDR2 as SVGEGT. The CDR3 consists of 16 residues. The CDR3 is CASSPRSSLMNTEAFF. The DNA of the CDR3 is TGTGCCAGCAGCCCAAGGAGCAGTCTTATGAACACTGAAGCTTTCTTT.

The J gene is TRBJ1-2, the V gene TRBV21-1; the table's TRBD1 call for D was not verified on the DNA. TRBV21-1 is recorded as a pseudogene. The CDR3 has 14 amino acids. The CDR3 loop is CASSKRAGVYGYTF. Here the CDR3 DNA reads TGTGCCAGCAGCAAAAGGGCAGGGGTCTATGGCTACACCTTC.

This clone was seen only a few times. V and J are TRBV19 and TRBJ2-5; 8 nucleotides agree with TRBD1. J was trimmed by 5 bases and V by 9 bases; bases with no gene match: 11. The germline gives CDR1 LNHDA, CDR2 SQIVND (reference sequence). The CDR3 is 14 residues long. The CDR3 sequence is CASNGQGGWETQYF. DNA for the CDR3: TGTGCCAGCAACGGACAGGGCGGGTGGGAGACCCAGTACTTC.

This sequence joins TRBV5-1 and TRBJ2-2; TRBD1 matches at 9 bases. CDR3 length: 14 amino acids. Unmatched junction bases numbered 0, after V lost 0 bases and J lost 6 bases. Germline CDR1 SGHRS, CDR2 YFSETQ. The DNA for the CDR3 is TGCGCCAGCAGCTTGGGGACAGGGGCCGGGGAGCTGTTTTTT. It translates to CASSLGTGAGELFF.

This clone was found once. This sequence joins TRBV30 and TRBJ1-5, with a weak D call TRBD1 (5 bases). Germline V gene lookup returns CDR1 GTSNPN and CDR2 SVGIG (reference sequence). Trimming stripped 2 bases from V and 3 bases from J, with 14 bases between. CDR3 length equals 15 residues. The CDR3 bases are TGTGCCTGGAGTCAGGGTTCGGTACCCAATCAGCCCCAGCATTTT. It translates to CAWSQGSVPNQPQHF.

The rearrangement joins TRBV19 to TRBJ2-5, with 8 bases aligning to TRBD2. J gave up 0 bases and V 11 bases, and 8 bases lay outside the gene matches. The V gene's germline CDR1 is LNHDA and CDR2 SQIVND (reference sequence). This CDR3 region has 14 residues. CDR3: CAAGAGGYQETQYF. In nucleotides, the CDR3 is TGTGCCGCAGGGGCGGGGGGTTACCAAGAGACCCAGTACTTC.

The chain links TRBV5-1 to TRBJ2-1; TRBD2 matches 11 bases. Germline V gene lookup returns CDR1 SGHRS and CDR2 YFSETQ. The CDR3 is made up of 15 amino acids. J was trimmed by 9 bases and V by 4 bases; bases with no gene match: 9. This CDR3 is CASSPARLAGTEQFF. The CDR3 DNA follows: TGCGCCAGCAGCCCGGCACGACTAGCGGGGACTGAGCAGTTCTTC.

This chain connects TRBV27 to TRBJ2-3; no reliable D call. The germline V gene encodes CDR1 MNHEY and CDR2 SMNVEV (reference sequence). Trimming took 5 bases from V and 1 from J, leaving 22 bases between them. The CDR3 sequence is 18 residues long. As DNA, the CDR3 is TGTGCCAGCAGTCCGAGATTATGGGCAGTCGAAGGCACAGATACGCAGTATTTT. It codes for CASSPRLWAVEGTDTQYF.

CDR3 in DNA: TGTGCCAGCAGCCAAGCCGTCGGGACAGGGAGTGAAAAACTGTTTTTT. This translates into CASSQAVGTGSEKLFF. The chain carries TRBV4-2 and TRBJ1-4, with 9 positions matching TRBD1. Germline V CDR1 and CDR2: LGHNA, YNFKEQ. The CDR3 is 16 amino acids. The junction had 7 bases not matched to a gene; V was cut back by 1 base and J by 7 bases.

The gene calls are TRBV7-9 and TRBJ2-1; 9 bases align to TRBD1. Losses at the gene ends were 4 bases for V and 6 bases for J; bases not matched to a gene: 4. The length of the CDR3 is 14 residues. Germline V CDR1 and CDR2: SEHNR, FQNEAQ (reference sequence). In DNA form, the CDR3 reads TGTGCCAGCAGCTCCGGGACAGGGTTCAATGAGCAGTTCTTC. Amino acid sequence: CASSSGTGFNEQFF.